What follows describes a single T cell receptor (beta chain). Its antigen is unknown. This sample stems from a study of cytomegalovirus exposure and HLA in healthy donors. Study findings and constraints: It was confirmed in vitro that a few of the CMV-associated chains were specific for CMV antigens. For most TCR beta V segments, an earlier analysis put the productive rate at about 87% or about 30% of the time. TCR beta chain V- and J-gene trimming was linked, in a later analysis, to a missense variant in DCLRE1C. Later analysis reportedly placed an Asian-associated ancestry cluster below the roughly 700-donor mean in N-insertions.

The CDR3 is 14 residues long. Germline CDR1 SGHRS, CDR2 YFSETQ. Losses at the gene ends were 3 bases for V and 5 bases for J; bases not matched to a gene: 6. Both 60 Vbeta primers and 13 Jbeta primers went into the PCR. TCRdb's copy holds only in-frame clones and misses some; the assay was immunoSEQ multiplex PCR. The sample has around 150,000 clones, approximately 79% seen once. The TCR comes from a man aged 35 to 55 in good health and CMV-seropositive. The chain links TRBV5-1 to TRBJ2-5; 8 nucleotides line up with TRBD2. The sample was PBMCs. CDR3 region: CASSSLTGGETQYF. As DNA, the CDR3 is TGCGCCAGCAGCTCCCTGACGGGGGGGGAGACCCAGTACTTC.